Each of the 13 T cell receptor beta chains below was sequenced from the same sample in a study of blood T cell repertoires in COVID-19. Assay: immunoSEQ multiplex PCR; the TCRdb copy retains only in-frame clones and omits some. The data contain 45,000 to 60,000 clones, roughly 80% of them singletons. Sequencing was done on a sample of peripheral blood. These receptors were taken from a man aged 80 or over with COVID-19, enrolled during active disease.

The chain uses TRBV12-3 or TRBV12-4 and TRBJ1-1; D is undetermined. CDR3 size: 13 residues. Trimming cost V 6 bases and J 3 bases, with 11 bases left between them. CDR3 nucleotide sequence: TGTGCCAGCAGCCCGCAGGTAGACACTGAAGCTTTCTTT. Translating it yields CASSPQVDTEAFF.

The chain combines TRBV5-1 with TRBJ1-1; D remains ambiguous. V lost 4 bases and J 5 bases, leaving 21 bases between the germline ends. The length of the CDR3 is 16 residues. Germline assignment: CDR1 SGHRS and CDR2 YFSETQ. The CDR3 DNA follows: TGCGCCAGCAGCGTTGGAGGCGGGTACTACGGGACTGAAGCTTTCTTT. Its protein product is CASSVGGGYYGTEAFF.

The V call is TRBV7-6, the J call TRBJ1-3, with 8 bases that match TRBD1. The CDR3 extends over 14 amino acids. In germline, CDR1 is SGHVS, CDR2 FNYEAQ. The V gene end was trimmed by 5 bases and the J gene end by 2 bases; junction bases not matched to a gene: 2. CDR3 sequence (DNA): TGTGCCAGCAGCCAGGACAGGGCTGGAAACACCATATATTTT. It codes for CASSQDRAGNTIYF.

The chain uses TRBV18 and TRBJ2-7; D is perhaps TRBD1 (6 bases). The V gene's germline CDR1 is KGHSH and CDR2 LQKENI. The V end lost 0 bases, the J end lost 3 bases, and 12 bases lay between the germline ends. This CDR3 has 15 amino acids. CDR3 residues: CASSPPEKQGYEQYF. The CDR3 nucleotides are TGTGCCAGCTCACCACCGGAAAAACAGGGCTACGAGCAGTACTTC.

This clone has just one count. The chain links TRBV19 to TRBJ2-2; D unresolved. Per the germline V gene, CDR1 is LNHDA and CDR2 is SQIVND (reference sequence). Trimming left V 0 bases short and J 1 base short, with 9 bases between. The length of the CDR3 is 16 residues. Here the CDR3 reads CASSIERLRNTGELFF. CDR3 DNA sequence: TGTGCCAGTAGTATAGAACGCCTACGGAACACCGGGGAGCTGTTTTTT.

A note on this clone: Other DNA sequences within the sample encode an identical CDR3. This rearrangement joins TRBV5-5 to TRBJ2-1, with 8 bases aligning to TRBD1. Germline V gives CDR1 SGHKS, CDR2 YYEKEE (reference sequence). V shed 3 bases, J shed 4 bases, and the junction held 9 bases outside the gene matches. This CDR3 comprises 16 residues. The CDR3 sequence is CASSSQGATLYNEQFF. The CDR3 DNA follows: TGTGCCAGCAGCTCGCAGGGGGCCACACTATACAATGAGCAGTTCTTC.

The chain links TRBV19 to TRBJ2-3, with TRBD2 identical over 8 bases. The CDR3 length is 14 residues. The V segment lost 7 bases and the J segment 4 bases; nucleotides outside the gene matches: 7. The germline V gene encodes CDR1 LNHDA and CDR2 SQIVND (reference sequence). This chain's CDR3 is CASMRGGGPDTQYF. The CDR3 bases are TGTGCCAGTATGAGGGGCGGGGGGCCAGATACGCAGTATTTT.

The chain is built from TRBV7-3 and TRBJ1-1; TRBD1 matches 7 bases. This CDR3 spans 14 amino acids. The V gene's germline CDR1 is SGHTA and CDR2 FQGTGA. Trimming at V came to 2 bases and at J to 2 bases, leaving 2 bases not matched to a gene. The CDR3: CASSLGTANTEAFF. As DNA, the CDR3 is TGTGCCAGCAGCTTAGGGACAGCAAACACTGAAGCTTTCTTT.

The V call is TRBV6-2 or TRBV6-3, the J call TRBJ2-5; 7 nucleotides align to TRBD1. The CDR3 totals 13 residues. V was clipped by 4 bases and J by 9 bases; unmatched bases: 8. The V gene's germline CDR1 is MNHEY and CDR2 SVGEGT. The CDR3 DNA reads TGTGCCAGCAGTTTGCAGGGGACAGTGGCCCAGTACTTC. As protein: CASSLQGTVAQYF.

V usage is TRBV27 and J usage is TRBJ2-7; 9 positions agree with TRBD2. V dropped 7 bases and J dropped 0; count of bases not matched to a gene: 7. The germline V gene encodes CDR1 MNHEY and CDR2 SMNVEV (reference sequence). The CDR3 totals 15 residues. The CDR3 DNA follows: TGTGCCAGCAAGCTAGCGGGGACGACCTCCTACGAGCAGTACTTC. Residues: CASKLAGTTSYEQYF.

The V and J genes are TRBV18 and TRBJ2-1, with TRBD1 matching 7 bases. The ends lost 3 bases at V and 4 bases at J; junction bases unmatched: 6. From germline, CDR1 is KGHSH and CDR2 LQKENI. The CDR3 length is 15 residues. The CDR3 DNA reads as TGTGCCAGCTCACCCCTTGGGACAGAATACAATGAGCAGTTCTTC. Protein product: CASSPLGTEYNEQFF. The complete variable domain, with remaining parts taken from reference TRBV18 and TRBJ2-1, reads NAGVMQNPRHLVRRRGQEARLRCSPMKGHSHVYWYRQLPEEGLKFMVYLQKENIIDESGMPKERFSAEFPKEGPSILRIQQVVRGDSAAYFCASSPLGTEYNEQFFGPGTRLTVL.

The CDR3 coding sequence is TGTGCCAGCAGTGATGGAGGGGGCCCGAACACAGATACGCAGTATTTT. Translation: CASSDGGGPNTDTQYF. The V and J genes are TRBV2 and TRBJ2-3, with a possible D match to TRBD1 (7 bases). The CDR3 covers 16 residues. From germline, CDR1 is SNHLY and CDR2 FYNNEI. V gave up 3 bases and J gave up 2 bases, with 15 bases separating them.

The chain employs TRBV19 and TRBJ1-6; 7 bases align to TRBD1. The CDR3 loop spans 15 amino acids. V lost 4 bases to trimming and J lost 7 bases; unmatched junction nucleotides: 7. Germline CDR1 LNHDA, CDR2 SQIVND (reference sequence). The DNA for the CDR3 is TGTGCCAGTAGTAACAGGGGCCTCAACAATTCACCCCTCCACTTT. As protein: CASSNRGLNNSPLHF. Combining the CDR3 with reference TRBV19 and TRBJ1-6 gives the whole variable domain DGGITQSPKYLFRKEGQNVTLSCEQNLNHDAMYWYRQDPGQGLRLIYYSQIVNDFQKGDIAEGYSVSREKKESFPLTVTSAQKNPTAFYLCASSNRGLNNSPLHFGNGTRLTVT.